This T cell receptor (beta chain) derives from a study of T cells in Graves' hyperthyroidism and ophthalmopathy. About the research overall: Upon initial diagnosis and before any treatment, peripheral blood was collected.

RNA transcripts yielded amplified TCR beta CDR3 regions. HTBI primers were the set used in a first-round RT-PCR of the TCR CDR3. TCRdb analysed the multiplex PCR reads with MiXCR anew, one entry per CDR3 protein. The sample carries nearly 750,000 distinct CDR3 sequences, around a third recorded once. This clonotype was counted ten times or more. The receptor's source is a woman aged 40 to 50 with Graves' hyperthyroidism. The sample taken for sequencing was blood.

The CDR3 sequence: CASSTLQGQNEKLFF. Here the CDR3 DNA reads TGTGCCAGCAGCACCCTACAGGGACAGAATGAAAAACTGTTTTTT. The chain employs TRBV7-9 and TRBJ1-4, with 7 bases aligning to TRBD1. The germline CDR1 and CDR2 sequences are SEHNR and FQNEAQ (reference sequence). Losses at the gene ends were 5 bases for V and 5 bases for J; bases not matched to a gene: 8. The CDR3 is 15 residues long.